This T cell receptor (beta chain) was identified in a study of shared clonotypes between healthy human individuals. Note on this clone: What it binds is unknown.

General study findings and limits: Generation of non-shared clonotypes was less probable than generation of clonotypes shared by all four donors. The study generally estimated greater richness for naive than memory subsets.

Using immunoSEQ multiplex PCR, the repertoire was profiled, and TCRdb retains in-frame clones only, with some absent. The profile shows 2,500,000 or so clones, around 92% of them singletons. The CDR3 is 17 residues long. Germline V CDR1 and CDR2: LGHNA, YSLEER. The V segment lost 0 bases and the J segment 2 bases; nucleotides outside the gene matches: 3. This TCR came from a man between 18 and 29 years old in good health. Some clones in this sample may be carry-over from other donors' samples. This chain uses TRBV4-3 with TRBJ2-3; 12 nucleotides agree with TRBD2. The sample taken for sequencing was naive CD4+ T cells from PBMCs. Described subset: CD45RA+ positively selected. CDR3 sequence: CASSQETSGSPTDTQYF. The CDR3, as DNA: TGCGCCAGCAGCCAAGAGACTAGCGGGAGCCCCACAGATACGCAGTATTTT.